A single sample gave rise to the 26 T cell receptor beta chains below, sequenced in a study of blood T cell repertoires in COVID-19. The data were produced by immunoSEQ multiplex PCR, yet TCRdb's version contains in-frame clones alone and is incomplete. Seen here are 100,000 or so clones, about 81% observed once, and the top ten hold roughly 4.1%. Input material: peripheral blood. Source of these receptors: a man aged 60 to 75 with acute or convalescent COVID-19.

This clone was seen more than once but under ten times. The rearrangement uses TRBV4-2 and TRBJ1-1; 7 positions agree with TRBD1. The germline CDR1 and CDR2 sequences are LGHNA and YNFKEQ. V dropped 0 bases and J dropped 1; count of bases not matched to a gene: 2. The CDR3 loop spans 15 amino acids. CDR3 in DNA: TGTGCCAGCAGCCAAGATACAGGGGCGAACACTGAAGCTTTCTTT. Translation gives CASSQDTGANTEAFF.

The chain employs TRBV2 and TRBJ2-1, with 13 bases fitting TRBD2. Germline CDR1 is SNHLY and CDR2 is FYNNEI. The CDR3 is 17 residues long. V trimming: 6 bases; J trimming: 5 bases; junction bases outside the gene matches: 10. The CDR3 spells CASRTRTSGREDNEQFF. The DNA of the CDR3 is TGTGCCAGCAGAACCCGAACTAGCGGGAGGGAAGACAATGAGCAGTTCTTC.

The CDR3: CASLAGLPTDTQYF. The CDR3 DNA is TGTGCCAGCCTTGCGGGACTCCCCACAGATACGCAGTATTTT. The chain joins TRBV2 to TRBJ2-3, with a tentative D call TRBD2 (6 bases). Germline lookup yields CDR1 SNHLY and CDR2 FYNNEI. The CDR3 has 14 residues. Between the trimmed V and J ends, which lost 8 bases and 2 bases, there was a span of 14 bases. Variable domain in full (rest from reference TRBV2 and TRBJ2-3): EPEVTQTPSHQVTQMGQEVILRCVPISNHLYFYWYRQILGQKVEFLVSFYNNEISEKSEIFDDQFSVERPDGSNFTLKIRSTKLEDSAMYFCASLAGLPTDTQYFGPGTRLTVL.

The gene calls are TRBV27 and TRBJ1-3; a weak D match, TRBD1 (6 bases). Looked up from germline, CDR1 is MNHEY and CDR2 is SMNVEV (reference sequence). The CDR3 covers 15 residues. Deletions cut 5 bases from V and 4 bases from J, with 15 bases between. CDR3 sequence (DNA): TGTGCCAGCAGTGTACAGGGAAAGGTCGGAAACACCATATATTTT. Its translation: CASSVQGKVGNTIYF.

The rearrangement uses TRBV7-2 and TRBJ1-2, with 8 bases matching TRBD1. The CDR3 loop spans 15 amino acids. V dropped 5 bases and J dropped 5; count of bases not matched to a gene: 10. Germline V gene lookup returns CDR1 SGHTA and CDR2 FQGNSA. The CDR3 loop reads CASSPRTGSTYGYTF. The CDR3 coding sequence is TGTGCCAGCAGCCCCCGGACAGGGAGTACTTATGGCTACACCTTC.

The chain couples TRBV21-1 to TRBJ2-7; the table assigns TRBD2, which was not confirmed against the DNA. TRBV21-1 is classified as a pseudogene. CDR3 length equals 17 residues. The CDR3 bases are TGTGCCAGCAGCAAATGGGCCGCTTCGCAGGAGGGCTACGAGCAGTACGTC. It codes for CASSKWAASQEGYEQYV.

V is TRBV6-1 and J is TRBJ1-2; D is unclear. The CDR3 totals 14 residues. Trimming stripped 3 bases from V and 8 bases from J, with 16 bases between. CDR1 and CDR2 from the germline V gene are MNHNS and SASEGT. CDR3 bases: TGTGCCAGCAGTGATAGGAGAACTGCGAAGGGCTACACCTTC. The encoded protein is CASSDRRTAKGYTF.

This chain connects TRBV2 to TRBJ2-2; D uncertain. Germline CDR1 and CDR2: SNHLY and FYNNEI. Deletions cut 4 bases from V and 1 base from J, with 7 bases between. The CDR3 consists of 14 residues. CDR3 sequence (DNA): TGTGCCAGCAGTGTTATCGGGAACACCGGGGAGCTGTTTTTT. This encodes CASSVIGNTGELFF. Complete variable domain (other parts from reference TRBV2 and TRBJ2-2): EPEVTQTPSHQVTQMGQEVILRCVPISNHLYFYWYRQILGQKVEFLVSFYNNEISEKSEIFDDQFSVERPDGSNFTLKIRSTKLEDSAMYFCASSVIGNTGELFFGEGSRLTVL.

This clone came up once. The V and J genes are TRBV6-1 and TRBJ2-1; D uncertain. The V gene's germline CDR1 is MNHNS and CDR2 SASEGT. CDR3 size: 13 residues. Trimming pared 1 base from V and 4 bases from J, leaving 5 bases between. The chain's CDR3 is CASSEGAYNEQFF. The CDR3 DNA reads TGTGCCAGCAGTGAAGGAGCATACAATGAGCAGTTCTTC.

The V and J genes are TRBV7-9 and TRBJ1-1, with TRBD1 matching over 7 bases. J was trimmed by 10 bases and V by 1 base; bases with no gene match: 12. The germline CDR1 and CDR2 sequences are SEHNR and FQNEAQ (reference sequence). This CDR3 has 15 amino acids. The CDR3 reads CASSLESTGSRGAFF. The CDR3 DNA follows: TGTGCCAGCAGCTTAGAGTCGACAGGGTCACGGGGAGCTTTCTTT.

As to this clone: A junction boundary mismatches the germline segment, possibly from a read error. The chain joins TRBV7-7 to TRBJ1-1, with D possibly being TRBD1 (5 bases). Germline values: CDR1 SSHAT, CDR2 FNYEAQ (reference sequence). The CDR3 extends over 13 amino acids. This chain's CDR3 is CASSLTGSTEAFF. The CDR3 bases are TGTGCTAGCAGCTTAACAGGTAGCACTGAAGCTTTCTTT.

This sequence joins TRBV10-3 and TRBJ2-5, with D possibly being TRBD1 (5 bases). The CDR3 runs to 18 residues. CDR1 and CDR2 (germline): ENHRY, SYGVKD. V lost 3 bases and J lost 0, with 20 bases in between. Written as DNA, the CDR3 is TGTGCCATCAGTGATCTGTTGGCGCCTGGGGCCAACCAAGAGACCCAGTACTTC. Residues: CAISDLLAPGANQETQYF.

The chain is built from TRBV4-2 and TRBJ1-3; a possible D gene is TRBD1 (5 bases). V was shortened by 1 base and J by 0 bases, with 10 bases between the two germline ends. The CDR3 is made up of 16 amino acids. CDR1 LGHNA and CDR2 YNFKEQ come from the germline V gene. The CDR3 reads CASSQGEGSSGNTIYF. Here the CDR3 DNA reads TGTGCCAGCAGCCAAGGGGAGGGGAGCTCTGGAAACACCATATATTTT.

This clone turned up a few times. The chain uses TRBV5-1 and TRBJ1-1, with D uncertain. The CDR3 sequence is 13 residues long. Trimming stripped 4 bases from V and 5 bases from J, with 12 bases between. Germline-derived CDR1 and CDR2 are SGHRS and YFSETQ. CDR3 region: CASSPVVRTEAFF. In nucleotides, the CDR3 is TGCGCCAGCAGCCCGGTCGTGCGGACTGAAGCTTTCTTT.

By proportion, this clone is medium-sized. The rearrangement links TRBV28 to TRBJ2-2, with TRBD1 identical over 9 bases. This CDR3 has 16 residues. Per the germline V gene, CDR1 is MDHEN and CDR2 is SYDVKM. V lost 4 bases and J lost 1; bases outside the gene matches: 4. The CDR3 DNA sequence: TGTGCCAGCAGTTACCGGGACAGGGAGAACACCGGGGAGCTGTTTTTT. This translates into CASSYRDRENTGELFF.

Note on this clone: A much bigger clone sits one base away, suggesting this may be a read error. This chain links TRBV7-8 with TRBJ1-2; 8 bases align to TRBD1. J was trimmed by 5 bases and V by 1 base; bases with no gene match: 0. The CDR3 has 13 amino acids. Germline V gene lookup returns CDR1 SGHVS and CDR2 FQNEAQ. The CDR3 DNA reads as TGTGCCAGCAGCTTAGGGACAGGGTATGGCTACACCTTC. As protein: CASSLGTGYGYTF.

V is TRBV18 and J is TRBJ1-2; 9 bases map to TRBD1. The CDR3 sequence is 17 residues long. The J segment lost 1 base and the V segment lost 2 bases, leaving 8 bases of the junction unmatched. Germline V CDR1 and CDR2: KGHSH, LQKENI. The CDR3 bases are TGTGCCAGCTCACCATTTCCCGGGACAGGGAGTAACTATGGCTACACCTTC. This encodes CASSPFPGTGSNYGYTF.

The V gene is TRBV3-1 (or the pseudogene TRBV3-2), the J gene TRBJ2-3; TRBD2 matches 11 bases. Germline CDR1 is LGHDT and CDR2 is YNNKEL (reference sequence). The CDR3 spans 16 residues. The ends lost 2 bases at V and 0 bases at J; junction bases unmatched: 1. CDR3 protein: CASSQTSGGSTDTQYF. CDR3 DNA: TGTGCCAGCAGCCAAACTAGCGGGGGTAGCACAGATACGCAGTATTTT.

The rearrangement uses TRBV30 and TRBJ1-4; D gene unclear. CDR1 and CDR2 (germline): GTSNPN, SVGIG (reference sequence). CDR3 length: 14 residues. Trimming removed 5 bases from V and 3 bases from J, with 13 bases in between. The CDR3 protein is CAWGRQAANEKLFF. The DNA of the CDR3 is TGTGCCTGGGGGAGGCAGGCCGCTAATGAAAAACTGTTTTTT.

The chain recombines TRBV9 with TRBJ1-2; 7 nucleotides align to TRBD1. V shed 4 bases and J 2 bases; nucleotides not matched to a gene: 8. CDR3 length: 15 amino acids. From germline, CDR1 is SGDLS and CDR2 YYNGEE. The CDR3 region is CASSPTGQLNYGYTF. CDR3 DNA sequence: TGTGCCAGCAGCCCCACGGGACAGCTAAACTATGGCTACACCTTC.

The chain links TRBV6-5 to TRBJ2-1; unclear D gene. CDR3 length: 15 residues. Germline CDR1 and CDR2: MNHEY and SVGAGI. Trimming pared 11 bases from V and 0 bases from J, leaving 17 bases between. Here the CDR3 DNA reads TGTGCCCTCCGACAAGACCCCAACTCCTACAATGAGCAGTTCTTC. Amino acids: CALRQDPNSYNEQFF.

This clone has a single count. V usage is TRBV28 and J usage is TRBJ2-1; TRBD2 aligns across 7 bases. Trimming at V came to 6 bases and at J to 3 bases, leaving 11 bases not matched to a gene. CDR1 is MDHEN and CDR2 is SYDVKM in the germline V gene. The CDR3 has 16 amino acids. CDR3 in DNA: TGTGCCAGCAGACGGTCGGGGGGTTCTCACTACAATGAGCAGTTCTTC. Its protein is CASRRSGGSHYNEQFF.

The chain is built from TRBV3-1 (or the pseudogene TRBV3-2) and TRBJ1-3; 7 bases match TRBD1. Germline V CDR1 and CDR2: LGHDT, YNNKEL (reference sequence). This CDR3 has 16 amino acids. J lost 0 bases, V lost 4 bases, and 6 bases had no gene match. The DNA of the CDR3 is TGTGCCAGCAGCCCTAGGGACAGACTCTCTGGAAACACCATATATTTT. Translation: CASSPRDRLSGNTIYF.

This chain uses TRBV2 with TRBJ1-5; no definite D call. V lost 8 bases and J 5 bases, leaving 7 bases between the germline ends. Germline V gene sequence: CDR1 SNHLY, CDR2 FYNNEI. The CDR3 spans 11 residues. CDR3: CASGRDQPQHF. The CDR3 DNA follows: TGTGCCAGCGGGCGCGATCAGCCCCAGCATTTT.

This sequence joins TRBV29-1 and TRBJ2-5; D may be TRBD1 (5 bases). This CDR3 region has 11 residues. Looked up from germline, CDR1 is SQVTM and CDR2 is ANQGSEA. V was shortened by 8 bases and J by 4 bases, with 11 bases between the two germline ends. CDR3 amino acids: CSFRVGETQYF. In nucleotides, the CDR3 is TGCAGCTTCAGGGTCGGAGAGACCCAGTACTTC.

The chain is built from TRBV12-5 and TRBJ1-1; a possible D gene is TRBD1 (5 bases). This CDR3 is built from 11 residues. V was shortened by 5 bases and J by 10 bases, with 11 bases between the two germline ends. Germline V gives CDR1 LGHNT, CDR2 FRNRAP. The CDR3 region has the DNA TGTGCTAGTGGTGCAGGGTTCAGAGCTTTCTTT. Amino acid sequence: CASGAGFRAFF. Full variable domain (rest looked up from reference TRBV12-5 and TRBJ1-1): DARVTQTPRHKVTEMGQEVTMRCQPILGHNTVFWYRQTMMQGLELLAYFRNRAPLDDSGMPKDRFSAEMPDATLATLKIQPSEPRDSAVYFCASGAGFRAFFGQGTRLTVV.